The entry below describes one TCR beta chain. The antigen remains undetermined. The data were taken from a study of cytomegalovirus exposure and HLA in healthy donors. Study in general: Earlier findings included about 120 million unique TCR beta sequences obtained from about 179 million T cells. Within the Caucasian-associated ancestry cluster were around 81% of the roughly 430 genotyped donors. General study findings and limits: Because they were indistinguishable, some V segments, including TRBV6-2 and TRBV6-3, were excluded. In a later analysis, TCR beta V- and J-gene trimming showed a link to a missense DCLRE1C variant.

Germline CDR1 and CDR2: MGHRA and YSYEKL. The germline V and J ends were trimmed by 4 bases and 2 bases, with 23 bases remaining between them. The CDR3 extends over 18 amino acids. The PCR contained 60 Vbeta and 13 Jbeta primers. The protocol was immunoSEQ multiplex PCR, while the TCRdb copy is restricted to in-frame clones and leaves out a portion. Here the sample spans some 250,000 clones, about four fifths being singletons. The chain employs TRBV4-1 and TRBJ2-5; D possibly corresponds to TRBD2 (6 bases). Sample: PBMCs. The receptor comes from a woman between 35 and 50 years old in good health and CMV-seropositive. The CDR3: CASSPGPDLLGLQETQYF. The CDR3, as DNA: TGCGCCAGCAGCCCCGGACCCGACCTACTGGGACTTCAAGAGACCCAGTACTTC.